The 24 T cell receptor beta chains given below trace back to one sample, sequenced in a study of cytomegalovirus exposure and HLA in healthy donors. 13 Jbeta primers and 60 Vbeta primers were used for the PCR. The table came from immunoSEQ multiplex PCR; TCRdb's copy has only in-frame clones and leaves some out. The data show about 130,000 clones, approximately 75% seen once. Material: PBMCs. These receptors came from a woman aged 40 to 49 in good health and CMV-seropositive.

The rearrangement uses TRBV5-6 and TRBJ2-1, with 9 nucleotides matching TRBD2. Germline trimming cut 0 bases from V and 4 bases from J; bases unmatched to any gene: 5. Germline assignment: CDR1 SGHDT and CDR2 YYEEEE. There are 16 residues in the CDR3. The CDR3 sequence: CASSLARLAEYNEQFF. The CDR3 DNA reads TGTGCCAGCAGCTTGGCGAGACTAGCGGAATACAATGAGCAGTTCTTC. Variable domain in full (rest from reference TRBV5-6 and TRBJ2-1): DAGVTQSPTHLIKTRGQQVTLRCSPKSGHDTVSWYQQALGQGPQFIFQYYEEEERQRGNFPDRFSGHQFPNYSSELNVNALLLGDSALYLCASSLARLAEYNEQFFGPGTRLTVL.

CDR3 loop: CASTMGDGGWSYGYTF. Written as DNA, the CDR3 is TGTGCCAGCACCATGGGGGACGGGGGGTGGTCCTATGGCTACACCTTC. V usage is TRBV5-4 and J usage is TRBJ1-2; possibly TRBD1 for D (5 bases). This CDR3 region has 16 residues. Trimming took 6 bases from V and 4 from J, leaving 22 bases between them. Germline lookup yields CDR1 SGHNT and CDR2 YYREEE (reference sequence).

J is TRBJ2-7 and V is TRBV7-8, with D uncertain. Trimming cost V 5 bases and J 6 bases, with 11 bases left between them. In germline, CDR1 is SGHVS, CDR2 FQNEAQ. The CDR3 is 12 amino acids. CDR3 nucleotide sequence: TGTGCCAGCAGCCGGTCCCGCCTCGAGCAGTACTTC. Its protein product is CASSRSRLEQYF. The full variable domain, rest sourced from reference TRBV7-8 and TRBJ2-7, is GAGVSQSPRYKVAKRGQDVALRCDPISGHVSLFWYQQALGQGPEFLTYFQNEAQLDKSGLPSDRFFAERPEGSVSTLKIQRTQQEDSAVYLCASSRSRLEQYFGPGTRLTVT.

The chain has TRBV6-1 and TRBJ2-3, with a weak D call TRBD2 (5 bases). This CDR3 has 11 amino acids. The germline V gene has CDR1 MNHNS and CDR2 SASEGT. Trimming removed 6 bases from V and 10 bases from J, with 11 bases in between. CDR3 bases: TGTGCCAGCAGGCAACTAGAGGCGCAGTATTTT. As protein: CASRQLEAQYF.

This clone is a singleton in its sample. This chain connects TRBV9 to TRBJ2-7; tentative D call: TRBD1 (6 bases). Trimming removed 0 bases from V and 3 bases from J, with 10 bases in between. This CDR3 region has 14 residues. Germline V CDR1 and CDR2: SGDLS, YYNGEE. The CDR3 DNA follows: TGTGCCAGCAGCGTAGAATGGGACAACTACGAGCAGTACTTC. This sequence encodes CASSVEWDNYEQYF.

This chain uses TRBV7-9 with TRBJ1-3; D might be TRBD1 (5 bases). The CDR3 covers 14 residues. Germline assignment: CDR1 SEHNR and CDR2 FQNEAQ (reference sequence). The V end was cut by 4 bases, the J end by 1 base, with 8 bases between. The CDR3 bases are TGTGCCAGCAGCTCGACAGTTTCTGGAAACACCATATATTTT. Translated, it gives CASSSTVSGNTIYF.

The V call is TRBV2, the J call TRBJ1-3; D call uncertain. The germline V gene has CDR1 SNHLY and CDR2 FYNNEI. V dropped 4 bases and J dropped 0 bases, with 7 bases sitting between them. CDR3 size: 14 residues. In nucleotides, the CDR3 is TGTGCCAGCAGTGTTGCAGGCTCTGGAAACACCATATATTTT. Protein product: CASSVAGSGNTIYF.

The V and J genes are TRBV29-1 and TRBJ1-1, with a possible D match to TRBD1 (6 bases). The CDR3 is 12 residues long. V lost 5 bases to trimming and J lost 7 bases, with 14 bases between them. Germline values: CDR1 SQVTM, CDR2 ANQGSEA. The CDR3 DNA sequence: TGCAGCGTTAGACGGGACATTATTGAAGCTTTCTTT. Protein product: CSVRRDIIEAFF.

This clone was observed a single time. The rearrangement joins TRBV5-4 to TRBJ2-7, with TRBD1 matching over 8 bases. After removal of 3 bases from V and 0 bases from J, the junction contained 2 bases not matched to a gene. The length of the CDR3 is 14 residues. CDR1 and CDR2 (germline): SGHNT, YYREEE (reference sequence). CDR3 in DNA: TGTGCCAGCAGCTCGGGACAGGACTCCTACGAGCAGTACTTC. This translates into CASSSGQDSYEQYF. Based on the CDR3 plus reference TRBV5-4 and TRBJ2-7, the full variable domain is ETGVTQSPTHLIKTRGQQVTLRCSSQSGHNTVSWYQQALGQGPQFIFQYYREEENGRGNFPPRFSGLQFPNYSSELNVNALELDDSALYLCASSSGQDSYEQYFGPGTRLTVT.

The J gene is TRBJ2-3, the V gene TRBV5-5; tentative D call: TRBD1 (5 bases). The CDR3 extends over 14 amino acids. In germline, CDR1 is SGHKS, CDR2 YYEKEE (reference sequence). Trimming left V 3 bases short and J 4 bases short, with 12 bases between. CDR3 loop: CASSYGHLADTQYF. As DNA, the CDR3 is TGTGCCAGCAGCTATGGACACTTGGCAGATACGCAGTATTTT.

The chain recombines TRBV5-4 with TRBJ2-7; 8 positions match TRBD1. Germline lookup yields CDR1 SGHNT and CDR2 YYREEE (reference sequence). J lost 5 bases, V lost 2 bases, and 9 bases had no gene match. This CDR3 is built from 15 residues. The CDR3 region is CASSFLDRENNEQYF. The CDR3 bases are TGTGCCAGCAGCTTCCTGGACAGGGAAAACAACGAGCAGTACTTC.

The chain links TRBV4-2 to TRBJ2-7; D not certain. Germline V lookup: CDR1 LGHNA, CDR2 YNFKEQ. With 0 bases removed from V and 5 bases from J, the gap between germline ends came to 5 bases. This CDR3 contains 12 residues. CDR3: CASSQEGDEQYF. DNA of the CDR3: TGTGCCAGCAGCCAAGAGGGCGACGAGCAGTACTTC.

The gene calls are TRBV5-5 and TRBJ1-1; tentatively, D is TRBD1 (5 bases). The V end was cut by 0 bases, the J end by 5 bases, with 11 bases between. The CDR3 has 14 residues. Germline V gene lookup returns CDR1 SGHKS and CDR2 YYEKEE (reference sequence). CDR3 DNA: TGTGCCAGCAGCTTGGGTCAGGGCAGTACTGAAGCTTTCTTT. Its protein is CASSLGQGSTEAFF. Full variable domain (remainder filled in from reference TRBV5-5 and TRBJ1-1): DAGVTQSPTHLIKTRGQQVTLRCSPISGHKSVSWYQQVLGQGPQFIFQYYEKEERGRGNFPDRFSARQFPNYSSELNVNALLLGDSALYLCASSLGQGSTEAFFGQGTRLTVV.

This clone showed up just once. This chain uses TRBV5-6 with TRBJ1-2, with TRBD1 matching 8 bases. The germline gives CDR1 SGHDT, CDR2 YYEEEE. CDR3 length: 16 residues. Germline trimming cut 1 base from V and 6 bases from J; bases unmatched to any gene: 11. For the CDR3, the DNA is TGTGCCAGCAGCTTGTGGTCTCGGCAGGGGGCAAATGGCTACACCTTC. Protein: CASSLWSRQGANGYTF.

This clone occurred once. The CDR3 DNA follows: TGTGCCAGCAGCTCATCCGACAGAGCGAACACTGAAGCTTTCTTT. Protein sequence: CASSSSDRANTEAFF. V and J are TRBV11-2 and TRBJ1-1, with D perhaps matching TRBD1 (5 bases). V dropped 4 bases and J dropped 1 base, with 13 bases sitting between them. The CDR3 length is 15 residues. The germline gives CDR1 SGHAT, CDR2 FQNNGV.

The chain has TRBV9 and TRBJ2-7, with 8 bases that match TRBD1. CDR1 SGDLS and CDR2 YYNGEE come from the germline V gene. V trimming: 0 bases; J trimming: 2 bases; junction bases outside the gene matches: 4. CDR3 size: 15 residues. The CDR3 spells CASSVAQGAAYEQYF. CDR3 nucleotides: TGTGCCAGCAGCGTAGCCCAGGGGGCGGCCTACGAGCAGTACTTC.

J is TRBJ1-1 and V is TRBV29-1; D not certain. Looked up from germline, CDR1 is SQVTM and CDR2 is ANQGSEA. The length of the CDR3 is 16 residues. V gave up 4 bases and J gave up 0 bases, with 18 bases separating them. CDR3 nucleotide sequence: TGCAGCGTTGGCGGAGCTTTGGCATCTATGAACACTGAAGCTTTCTTT. Protein product: CSVGGALASMNTEAFF.

The genes are TRBV5-1 and TRBJ2-2, with TRBD2 matching 14 bases. Looked up from germline, CDR1 is SGHRS and CDR2 is YFSETQ. Trimming removed 4 bases from V and 4 bases from J; junction bases left unmatched: 6. The CDR3 length is 17 residues. CDR3 sequence: CASSVGLAGGSTGELFF. The CDR3 region has the DNA TGCGCCAGCAGCGTCGGACTAGCGGGGGGATCCACCGGGGAGCTGTTTTTT.

The chain carries TRBV5-1 and TRBJ1-1; maybe TRBD1 (5 bases). Germline assignment: CDR1 SGHRS and CDR2 YFSETQ. This CDR3 is 14 amino acids long. V lost 4 bases to trimming and J lost 5 bases, with 15 bases between them. The CDR3 nucleotides read TGCGCCAGCAGCCCTCTAGGGGAGGGGACTGAAGCTTTCTTT. Residues: CASSPLGEGTEAFF.

This rearrangement joins TRBV15 to TRBJ2-1; D is possibly TRBD2 (6 bases). Germline V gives CDR1 LNHNV, CDR2 YYDKDF (reference sequence). This CDR3 region has 16 residues. With 0 bases removed from V and 3 bases from J, the gap between germline ends came to 12 bases. The CDR3 protein is CATSRDPRGIYNEQFF. Here the CDR3 DNA reads TGTGCCACCAGCAGAGATCCGCGGGGCATCTACAATGAGCAGTTCTTC.

This clone has only a few counts. The gene calls are TRBV9 and TRBJ1-3, with D hard to call. The CDR3 sequence is 14 residues long. Trimming cost V 3 bases and J 0 bases, with 7 bases left between them. Germline CDR1 and CDR2: SGDLS and YYNGEE. CDR3 protein: CASSDTGSGNTIYF. CDR3 coding DNA: TGTGCCAGCAGCGACACGGGCTCTGGAAACACCATATATTTT.

The table lists this clone with a few counts. This chain connects TRBV30 to TRBJ2-3; tentatively, D is TRBD1 (5 bases). The germline CDR1 and CDR2 sequences are GTSNPN and SVGIG (reference sequence). The CDR3 consists of 17 residues. The V end lost 0 bases, the J end lost 3 bases, and 19 bases lay between the germline ends. This chain's CDR3 is CAWSVLGQGIATDTQYF. The DNA for the CDR3 is TGTGCCTGGAGTGTACTTGGGCAGGGTATAGCTACAGATACGCAGTATTTT.

The genes are TRBV7-9 and TRBJ2-1, with D uncertain. V was trimmed by 5 bases and J by 4 bases, leaving 15 bases between them. CDR3 length: 15 amino acids. Germline V lookup: CDR1 SEHNR, CDR2 FQNEAQ (reference sequence). CDR3 protein: CASSLGPLPYNEQFF. In DNA, the CDR3 is TGTGCCAGCAGCCTAGGTCCACTCCCTTACAATGAGCAGTTCTTC.

The chain combines TRBV7-6 with TRBJ1-5; unclear D gene. The germline V and J ends were trimmed by 3 bases and 2 bases, with 14 bases remaining between them. Germline V CDR1 and CDR2: SGHVS, FNYEAQ. This CDR3 has 16 residues. CDR3 sequence reads: CASSLSPRGGNQPQHF. The CDR3 DNA reads as TGTGCCAGCAGCTTGTCCCCCCGCGGGGGCAATCAGCCCCAGCATTTT.